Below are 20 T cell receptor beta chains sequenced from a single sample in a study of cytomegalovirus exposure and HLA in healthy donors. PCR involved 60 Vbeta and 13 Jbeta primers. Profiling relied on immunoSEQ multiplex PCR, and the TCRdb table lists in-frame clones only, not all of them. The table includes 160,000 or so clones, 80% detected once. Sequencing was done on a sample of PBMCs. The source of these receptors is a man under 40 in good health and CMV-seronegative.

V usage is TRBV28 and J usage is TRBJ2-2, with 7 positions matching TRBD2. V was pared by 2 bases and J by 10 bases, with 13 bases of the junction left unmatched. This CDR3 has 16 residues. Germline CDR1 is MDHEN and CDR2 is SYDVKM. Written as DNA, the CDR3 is TGTGCCAGCAGTTTAGTCACAGCGGGAAAAGATTCGGAGCTGTTTTTT. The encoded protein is CASSLVTAGKDSELFF.

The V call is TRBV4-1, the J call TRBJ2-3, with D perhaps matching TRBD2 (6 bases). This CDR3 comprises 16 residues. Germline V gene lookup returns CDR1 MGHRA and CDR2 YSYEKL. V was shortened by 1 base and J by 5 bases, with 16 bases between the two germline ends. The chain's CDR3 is CASSQGPAGSGDTQYF. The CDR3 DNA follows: TGCGCCAGCAGCCAAGGCCCCGCGGGATCGGGAGATACGCAGTATTTT.

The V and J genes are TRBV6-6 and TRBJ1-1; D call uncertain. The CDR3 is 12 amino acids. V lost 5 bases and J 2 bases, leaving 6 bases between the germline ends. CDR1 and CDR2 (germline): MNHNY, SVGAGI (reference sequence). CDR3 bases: TGTGCCAGCAGTAAATCTAACACTGAAGCTTTCTTT. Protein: CASSKSNTEAFF.

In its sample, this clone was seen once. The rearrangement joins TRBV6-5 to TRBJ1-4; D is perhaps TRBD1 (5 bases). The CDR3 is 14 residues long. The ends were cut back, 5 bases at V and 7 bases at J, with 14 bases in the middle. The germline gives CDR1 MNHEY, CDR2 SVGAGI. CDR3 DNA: TGTGCCAGCAGTAAACAGGAGGGTGGTGAAAAACTGTTTTTT. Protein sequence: CASSKQEGGEKLFF.

CDR3 protein: CASSSVAEPNQPQHF. The DNA of the CDR3 is TGCGCCAGCAGCTCCGTGGCAGAACCTAATCAGCCCCAGCATTTT. V usage is TRBV4-3 and J usage is TRBJ1-5; the D is unclear. V shed 5 bases and J shed 4 bases, with 15 bases lying between them. The CDR3 is 15 amino acids. The germline CDR1 and CDR2 sequences are LGHNA and YSLEER.

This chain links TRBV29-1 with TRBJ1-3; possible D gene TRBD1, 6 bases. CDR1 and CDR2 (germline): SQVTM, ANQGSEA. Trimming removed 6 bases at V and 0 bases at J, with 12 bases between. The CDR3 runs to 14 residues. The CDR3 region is CSVADRLSGNTIYF. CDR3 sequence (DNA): TGCAGCGTCGCGGACAGACTCTCTGGAAACACCATATATTTT. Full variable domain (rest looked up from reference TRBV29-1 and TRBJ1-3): SAVISQKPSRDICQRGTSLTIQCQVDSQVTMMFWYRQQPGQSLTLIATANQGSEATYESGFVIDKFPISRPNLTFSTLTVSNMSPEDSSIYLCSVADRLSGNTIYFGEGSWLTVV.

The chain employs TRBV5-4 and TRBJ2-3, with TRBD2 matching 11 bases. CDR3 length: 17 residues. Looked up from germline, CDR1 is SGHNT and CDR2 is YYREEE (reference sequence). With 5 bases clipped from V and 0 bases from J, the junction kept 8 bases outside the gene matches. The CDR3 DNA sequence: TGTGCCAGCAGATCCCGACTAGCGGGGTCTAGCACAGATACGCAGTATTTT. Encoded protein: CASRSRLAGSSTDTQYF.

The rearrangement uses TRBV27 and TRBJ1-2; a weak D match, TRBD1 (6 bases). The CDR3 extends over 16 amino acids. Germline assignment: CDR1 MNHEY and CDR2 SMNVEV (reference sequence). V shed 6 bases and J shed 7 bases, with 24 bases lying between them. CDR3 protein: CASSPLPGHRQFGYTF. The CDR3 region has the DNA TGTGCCAGCAGCCCCTTACCGGGACACAGGCAGTTTGGCTACACCTTC.

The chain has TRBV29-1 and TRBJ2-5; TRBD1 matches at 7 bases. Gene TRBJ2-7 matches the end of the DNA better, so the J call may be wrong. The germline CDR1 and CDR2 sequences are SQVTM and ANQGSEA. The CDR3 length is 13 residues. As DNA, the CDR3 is TGCAGCGTAAGGACAGGTAGCTCCTACGAGCAGTACTTC. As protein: CSVRTGSSYEQYF.

CDR3 sequence: CASSLQVRNGEQYF. The CDR3 nucleotides are TGTGCCAGCAGTTTACAGGTCCGCAACGGCGAGCAGTACTTC. The V call is TRBV28, the J call TRBJ2-7; D gene unclear. Trimming shortened V by 2 bases and J by 6 bases, and 14 bases separated the two germline ends. This CDR3 contains 14 residues. CDR1 MDHEN and CDR2 SYDVKM come from the germline V gene. Together with reference TRBV28 and TRBJ2-7, the CDR3 gives the full variable domain: DVKVTQSSRYLVKRTGEKVFLECVQDMDHENMFWYRQDPGLGLRLIYFSYDVKMKEKGDIPEGYSVSREKKERFSLILESASTNQTSMYLCASSLQVRNGEQYFGPGTRLTVT.

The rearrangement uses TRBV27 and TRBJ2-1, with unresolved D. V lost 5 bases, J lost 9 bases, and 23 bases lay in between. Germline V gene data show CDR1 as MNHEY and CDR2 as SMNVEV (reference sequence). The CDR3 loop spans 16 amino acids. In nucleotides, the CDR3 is TGTGCCAGCAGTCCCAAATCCCCGAGGCTCTTGGGTGAGCAGTTCTTC. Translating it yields CASSPKSPRLLGEQFF.

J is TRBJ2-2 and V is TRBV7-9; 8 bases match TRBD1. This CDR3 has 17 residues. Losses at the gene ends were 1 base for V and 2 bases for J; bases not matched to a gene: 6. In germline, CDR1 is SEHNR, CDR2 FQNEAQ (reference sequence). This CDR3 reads CASSLGFGTGNTGELFF. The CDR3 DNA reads TGTGCCAGCAGCTTAGGGTTCGGGACAGGTAACACCGGGGAGCTGTTTTTT. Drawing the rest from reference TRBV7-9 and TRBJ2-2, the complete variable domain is DTGVSQNPRHKITKRGQNVTFRCDPISEHNRLYWYRQTLGQGPEFLTYFQNEAQLEKSRLLSDRFSAERPKGSFSTLEIQRTEQGDSAMYLCASSLGFGTGNTGELFFGEGSRLTVL.

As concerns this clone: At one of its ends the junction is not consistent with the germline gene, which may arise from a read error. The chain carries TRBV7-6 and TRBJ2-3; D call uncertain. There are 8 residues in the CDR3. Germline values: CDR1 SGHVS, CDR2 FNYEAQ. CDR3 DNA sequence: TGTGGCACTGATACGCAGTATTTT. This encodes CGTDTQYF.

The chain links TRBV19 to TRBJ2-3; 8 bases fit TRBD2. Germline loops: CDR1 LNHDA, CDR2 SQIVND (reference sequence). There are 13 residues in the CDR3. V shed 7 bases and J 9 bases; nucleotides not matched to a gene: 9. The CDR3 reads CASTPTRGGTQYF. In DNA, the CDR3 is TGTGCCAGTACCCCAACACGGGGGGGGACGCAGTATTTT.

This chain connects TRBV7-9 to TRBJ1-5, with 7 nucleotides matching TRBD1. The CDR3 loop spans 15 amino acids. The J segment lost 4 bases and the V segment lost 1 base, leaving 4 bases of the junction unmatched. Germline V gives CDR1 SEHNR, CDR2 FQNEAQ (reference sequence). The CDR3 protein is CASSLDWDRNQPQHF. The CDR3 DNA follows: TGTGCCAGCAGCTTAGATTGGGACAGAAATCAGCCCCAGCATTTT. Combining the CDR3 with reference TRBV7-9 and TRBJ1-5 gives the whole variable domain DTGVSQNPRHKITKRGQNVTFRCDPISEHNRLYWYRQTLGQGPEFLTYFQNEAQLEKSRLLSDRFSAERPKGSFSTLEIQRTEQGDSAMYLCASSLDWDRNQPQHFGDGTRLSIL.

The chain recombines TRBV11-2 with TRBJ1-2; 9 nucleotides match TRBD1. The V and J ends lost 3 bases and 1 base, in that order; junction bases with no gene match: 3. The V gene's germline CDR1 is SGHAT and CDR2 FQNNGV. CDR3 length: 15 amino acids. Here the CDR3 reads CASSFPGQGNYGYTF. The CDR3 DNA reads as TGTGCCAGCAGCTTCCCGGGACAGGGTAACTATGGCTACACCTTC.

In DNA, the CDR3 is TGTGCCAGCAGCCACGGCAGGGCTGGCAATGAGCAGTTCTTC. Protein: CASSHGRAGNEQFF. J is TRBJ2-1 and V is TRBV16; TRBD1 is a possible D gene (5 bases). The CDR3 is made up of 14 amino acids. Looked up from germline, CDR1 is KGHSY and CDR2 is FQNENV. The V and J ends lost 3 bases and 6 bases respectively, with 12 bases between them.

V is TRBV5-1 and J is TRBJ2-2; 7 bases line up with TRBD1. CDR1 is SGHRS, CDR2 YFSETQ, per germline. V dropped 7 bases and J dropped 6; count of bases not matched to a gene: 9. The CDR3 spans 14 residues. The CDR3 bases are TGCGCCAGCCGACTCCGACAGGGCCCCGGGGAGCTGTTTTTT. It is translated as CASRLRQGPGELFF.

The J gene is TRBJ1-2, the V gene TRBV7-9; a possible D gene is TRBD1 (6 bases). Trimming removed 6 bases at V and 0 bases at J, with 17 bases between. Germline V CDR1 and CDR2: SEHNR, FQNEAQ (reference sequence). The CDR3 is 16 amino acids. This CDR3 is CASSGLGGGPNYGYTF. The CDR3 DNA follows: TGTGCCAGCAGTGGCTTGGGAGGGGGTCCTAACTATGGCTACACCTTC.

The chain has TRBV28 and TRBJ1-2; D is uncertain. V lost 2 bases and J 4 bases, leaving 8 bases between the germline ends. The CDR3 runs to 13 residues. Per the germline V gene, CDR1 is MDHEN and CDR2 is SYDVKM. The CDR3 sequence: CASSLRGLYGYTF. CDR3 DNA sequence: TGTGCCAGCAGTTTACGAGGGCTCTATGGCTACACCTTC.